This TCR beta chain stems from a study of T cells after yellow fever vaccination. Study in general: Fractions of limited cellularity were prepared by means of SMART-Seq v4 Ultra Low Input. Study conclusions and caveats: By day 5 rather than day 15, the secondary response had peaked, though it was weaker. Abundant bulk-population clonotypes could contaminate the FACS-sorted repertoires.

This clonotype occurred a few times. The target antigen is unknown. 5'RACE template switching produced TCR cDNA carrying a universal primer site and UMIs. Via MiXCR, TCRdb re-called the 5' RACE reads, giving one row per CDR3 protein. The sample has 160,000 or so distinct CDR3 sequences, under 7.5% seen once. This CDR3 comprises 16 residues. The germline V gene encodes CDR1 SEHNR and CDR2 FQNEAQ (reference sequence). The J segment lost 4 bases and the V segment lost 4 bases, leaving 10 bases of the junction unmatched. This TCR was sampled from a man between 18 and 29 years old who received the YFV17D yellow fever vaccine. The chain joins TRBV7-9 to TRBJ2-1, with 7 bases lining up with TRBD1. Material: CD4+ T cells sorted from PBMCs, obtained less than 6 days after the first yellow fever vaccination. The CDR3 spells CASSSRDRDRYNEQFF. The DNA for the CDR3 is TGTGCCAGCAGCTCCCGAGACAGGGACCGTTACAATGAGCAGTTCTTC.